The 24 T cell receptor beta chains presented below share a single source sample, sequenced in a study of radiation and T cells in renal cell carcinoma. TCRdb keeps only in-frame clones here, not all; method: immunoSEQ multiplex PCR. The sample records about 170,000 clones, around 89% being singletons. Time point given: blood 4 weeks post-SBRT, at nephrectomy. Treatment defined: 15 Gy SBRT to primary tumor, nephrectomy 4 weeks later. The material was blood, obtained from a patient whose treatment included radiotherapy and nephrectomy. Source of these receptors: a woman in her forties or fifties with renal cell carcinoma.

The V gene is TRBV4-3, the J gene TRBJ2-1; 13 bases agree with TRBD2. Losses at the gene ends were 0 bases for V and 9 bases for J; bases not matched to a gene: 2. CDR1 and CDR2 (germline): LGHNA, YSLEER. The CDR3 covers 15 residues. This CDR3 reads CASSQELAGGSEQFF. Written as DNA, the CDR3 is TGCGCCAGCAGCCAAGAACTAGCGGGGGGGAGTGAGCAGTTCTTC.

CDR3 region: CASSPAGPTDTQYF. The CDR3 DNA reads as TGCGCCAGCAGCCCTGCCGGGCCCACAGATACGCAGTATTTT. The genes are TRBV5-1 and TRBJ2-3; D unclear. Deletions cut 4 bases from V and 2 bases from J, with 11 bases between. There are 14 residues in the CDR3. Germline CDR1 reads SGHRS; CDR2 reads YFSETQ. Together with reference TRBV5-1 and TRBJ2-3, the CDR3 gives the full variable domain: KAGVTQTPRYLIKTRGQQVTLSCSPISGHRSVSWYQQTPGQGLQFLFEYFSETQRNKGNFPGRFSGRQFSNSRSEMNVSTLELGDSALYLCASSPAGPTDTQYFGPGTRLTVL.

This chain uses TRBV7-2 with TRBJ1-1; unclear D gene. The CDR3 extends over 14 amino acids. Trimming pared 2 bases from V and 0 bases from J, leaving 7 bases between. From germline, CDR1 is SGHTA and CDR2 FQGNSA. CDR3 DNA sequence: TGTGCCAGCAGCTTAATACATTTGAACACTGAAGCTTTCTTT. Encoded protein: CASSLIHLNTEAFF.

This clone was seen once. The rearrangement joins TRBV12-5 to TRBJ1-3; D gene uncertain. This CDR3 has 14 residues. Germline CDR1 and CDR2: LGHNT and FRNRAP. The V and J ends lost 3 bases and 3 bases respectively, with 9 bases between them. The CDR3 DNA sequence: TGTGCTAGTGGTTTAGAGTGGTATGGAAACACCATATATTTT. It codes for CASGLEWYGNTIYF. The full variable domain, with the rest looked up from reference TRBV12-5 and TRBJ1-3, is DARVTQTPRHKVTEMGQEVTMRCQPILGHNTVFWYRQTMMQGLELLAYFRNRAPLDDSGMPKDRFSAEMPDATLATLKIQPSEPRDSAVYFCASGLEWYGNTIYFGEGSWLTVV.

This rearrangement joins TRBV7-6 to TRBJ2-2; D gene ambiguous. Germline CDR1 is SGHVS and CDR2 is FNYEAQ. The CDR3 runs to 13 residues. Trimming took 5 bases from V and 5 from J, leaving 9 bases between them. The CDR3, as DNA: TGTGCCAGCAGCCTAGGTGCAACCGGGGAGCTGTTTTTT. Protein product: CASSLGATGELFF.

The V gene is TRBV6-6, the J gene TRBJ1-1; D unresolved. V was trimmed by 6 bases and J by 6 bases, leaving 20 bases between them. CDR1 is MNHNY and CDR2 is SVGAGI in the germline V gene (reference sequence). CDR3 length: 15 residues. The CDR3, as DNA: TGTGCCAGCAGCTACCTTAGCGGAAAAAGTCCTGAAGCTTTCTTT. Translated: CASSYLSGKSPEAFF.

The CDR3 loop is CASSTRGQGAHEKLFF. The CDR3 nucleotides are TGTGCCAGTAGCACTCGGGGACAGGGGGCGCACGAAAAACTGTTTTTT. The J gene is TRBJ1-4, the V gene TRBV19; 12 bases are shared with TRBD1. Germline V gene sequence: CDR1 LNHDA, CDR2 SQIVND (reference sequence). This CDR3 spans 16 amino acids. V lost 6 bases, J lost 8 bases, and 10 bases stayed unmatched.

The J gene is TRBJ1-1, the V gene TRBV4-1; tentatively, D is TRBD1 (6 bases). Trimming removed 4 bases at V and 0 bases at J, with 15 bases between. Germline V gene sequence: CDR1 MGHRA, CDR2 YSYEKL. The length of the CDR3 is 16 residues. For the CDR3, the DNA is TGCGCCAGCAGCCTTAGACAGGTGGGTATGAACACTGAAGCTTTCTTT. Translating it yields CASSLRQVGMNTEAFF.

The rearrangement joins TRBV13 to TRBJ2-2; D call uncertain. This CDR3 has 16 residues. V shed 0 bases and J shed 6 bases, with 14 bases lying between them. CDR1 is PRHDT, CDR2 FYEKMQ, per germline (reference sequence). CDR3 amino acids: CASSLGRRATPGELFF. CDR3 nucleotide sequence: TGTGCCAGCAGCTTAGGCCGACGTGCGACTCCCGGGGAGCTGTTTTTT.

J is TRBJ2-7 and V is TRBV6-5; 9 positions match TRBD1. Germline loops: CDR1 MNHEY, CDR2 SVGAGI. The length of the CDR3 is 14 residues. The V and J ends lost 4 bases and 5 bases, in that order; junction bases with no gene match: 6. This CDR3 reads CASSSPGQGNEQYF. CDR3 in DNA: TGTGCCAGCAGTTCACCGGGACAGGGAAACGAGCAGTACTTC.

This clone was found a few times. This sequence joins TRBV20-1 and TRBJ1-1, with D hard to call. The germline V gene encodes CDR1 DFQATT and CDR2 SNEGSKA (reference sequence). V shed 3 bases and J shed 5 bases, with 7 bases lying between them. This CDR3 contains 11 residues. The chain's CDR3 is CSASLQTEAFF. CDR3 DNA sequence: TGCAGTGCTAGTTTACAGACTGAAGCTTTCTTT.

The chain uses TRBV25-1 and TRBJ1-1, with D perhaps TRBD1 (6 bases). The length of the CDR3 is 15 residues. The V end lost 2 bases, the J end lost 1 base, and 11 bases lay between the germline ends. CDR1 is MGHDK and CDR2 is SYGVNS in the germline V gene. The CDR3 DNA follows: TGTGCCAGCAGTGAAGGCGGGGGGCCGAACACTGAAGCTTTCTTT. This gives the protein CASSEGGGPNTEAFF.

Concerning this clone: In the same sample, other DNA sequences code for this CDR3. The V gene is TRBV30, the J gene TRBJ1-3; no reliable D call. Per germline, CDR1 GTSNPN and CDR2 SVGIG (reference sequence). V was cut by 5 bases and J by 0 bases, with 8 bases left in between. The CDR3 contains 13 residues. The DNA for the CDR3 is TGTGCCTGGGGCGAGGGCTCTGGAAACACCATATATTTT. It encodes CAWGEGSGNTIYF.

The V gene is TRBV27, the J gene TRBJ1-5; the D gene is possibly TRBD1 (5 bases). The CDR3 is made up of 15 amino acids. The germline V gene encodes CDR1 MNHEY and CDR2 SMNVEV (reference sequence). With 1 base removed from V and 5 bases from J, the gap between germline ends came to 12 bases. The CDR3 protein is CASSLFGGWDQPQHF. The CDR3 DNA is TGTGCCAGCAGTTTATTTGGGGGATGGGATCAGCCCCAGCATTTT.

The V call is TRBV19, the J call TRBJ2-2; D gene unclear. CDR1 and CDR2 (germline): LNHDA, SQIVND (reference sequence). The length of the CDR3 is 13 residues. Trimming stripped 8 bases from V and 3 bases from J, with 10 bases between. In DNA form, the CDR3 reads TGTGCCAGTTTGGGCGGTTACACCGGGGAGCTGTTTTTT. Its translation is CASLGGYTGELFF. Drawing the rest from reference TRBV19 and TRBJ2-2, the complete variable domain is DGGITQSPKYLFRKEGQNVTLSCEQNLNHDAMYWYRQDPGQGLRLIYYSQIVNDFQKGDIAEGYSVSREKKESFPLTVTSAQKNPTAFYLCASLGGYTGELFFGEGSRLTVL.

J is TRBJ1-1 and V is TRBV27; D gene uncertain. This CDR3 has 15 residues. Trimming removed 3 bases at V and 3 bases at J, with 14 bases between. CDR1 and CDR2 from the germline V gene are MNHEY and SMNVEV (reference sequence). The CDR3: CASSFVGSLDTEAFF. CDR3 nucleotide sequence: TGTGCCAGCAGTTTTGTGGGGTCTCTGGACACTGAAGCTTTCTTT.

The chain couples TRBV7-8 to TRBJ1-2; the D gene is possibly TRBD1 (5 bases). The germline V and J ends were trimmed by 7 bases and 8 bases, with 14 bases remaining between them. Germline V gene sequence: CDR1 SGHVS, CDR2 FQNEAQ. CDR3 size: 12 residues. CDR3 sequence reads: CASTQGAEGYTF. The CDR3 DNA reads as TGTGCCAGCACCCAAGGGGCGGAGGGCTACACCTTC.

This clone appeared once. CDR3: CASSLDQGQHNEQFF. Here the CDR3 DNA reads TGTGCCAGCAGCTTAGATCAAGGTCAGCACAATGAGCAGTTCTTC. V and J are TRBV11-3 and TRBJ2-1; D not resolved. This CDR3 has 15 residues. The V gene lost 0 bases and the J gene lost 5 bases, with 11 bases spanning the gap. CDR1 SGHNT and CDR2 YENEEA come from the germline V gene. Supplemented by reference TRBV11-3 and TRBJ2-1, the full variable domain reads EAGVVQSPRYKIIEKKQPVAFWCNPISGHNTLYWYLQNLGQGPELLIRYENEEAVDDSQLPKDRFSAERLKGVDSTLKIQPAELGDSAVYLCASSLDQGQHNEQFFGPGTRLTVL.

The chain joins TRBV6-6 to TRBJ1-2; perhaps TRBD1 as D (5 bases). V was pared by 1 base and J by 0 bases, with 9 bases between. The CDR3 runs to 15 residues. CDR1 is MNHNY, CDR2 SVGAGI, per germline (reference sequence). The CDR3 here is CASSYWDGANYGYTF. The CDR3 DNA follows: TGTGCCAGCAGTTACTGGGACGGAGCTAACTATGGCTACACCTTC.

The rearrangement uses TRBV30 and TRBJ1-2, with 9 positions matching TRBD1. V dropped 4 bases and J dropped 8; count of bases not matched to a gene: 8. The germline CDR1 and CDR2 sequences are GTSNPN and SVGIG (reference sequence). The CDR3 extends over 13 amino acids. This CDR3 is CAWNIQGAAGYTF. CDR3 DNA: TGTGCCTGGAATATACAGGGGGCCGCCGGCTACACCTTC.

This clone has more than one count but fewer than ten. V is TRBV19 and J is TRBJ2-2; TRBD1 matches 8 bases. The V and J ends lost 6 bases and 6 bases, in that order; junction bases with no gene match: 9. CDR3 length equals 15 residues. CDR1 is LNHDA, CDR2 SQIVND, per germline (reference sequence). The CDR3 loop reads CASRTGEVEAGELFF. In nucleotides, the CDR3 is TGTGCCAGTAGGACAGGGGAGGTAGAGGCCGGGGAGCTGTTTTTT.

The V call is TRBV7-8, the J call TRBJ2-7, with D maybe TRBD2 (5 bases). Between the trimmed V and J ends, which lost 6 bases and 6 bases, there was a span of 18 bases. The CDR3 has 14 amino acids. Germline V gene lookup returns CDR1 SGHVS and CDR2 FQNEAQ. This chain's CDR3 is CASRRGAKGGEQYF. Here the CDR3 DNA reads TGTGCCAGCAGACGGGGAGCGAAGGGTGGCGAGCAGTACTTC.

The CDR3 here is CASSLAGPTNTEAFF. CDR3 coding DNA: TGCGCCAGCAGCTTGGCGGGACCCACGAACACTGAAGCTTTCTTT. V is TRBV5-1 and J is TRBJ1-1; tentative D call: TRBD1 (5 bases). The V end lost 0 bases, the J end lost 1 base, and 10 bases lay between the germline ends. The CDR3 contains 15 residues. Per germline, CDR1 SGHRS and CDR2 YFSETQ. The complete variable domain, with remaining parts taken from reference TRBV5-1 and TRBJ1-1, reads KAGVTQTPRYLIKTRGQQVTLSCSPISGHRSVSWYQQTPGQGLQFLFEYFSETQRNKGNFPGRFSGRQFSNSRSEMNVSTLELGDSALYLCASSLAGPTNTEAFFGQGTRLTVV.

The chain employs TRBV7-2 and TRBJ2-1; D is uncertain. In germline, CDR1 is SGHTA, CDR2 FQGNSA. Trimming took off 5 bases at V and 10 bases at J, with 12 bases between the two ends. This CDR3 comprises 12 residues. This CDR3 reads CASSPTDEEQFF. For the CDR3, the DNA is TGTGCCAGCAGCCCCACGGACGAGGAGCAGTTCTTC.